In its sample, the clone carrying this T cell receptor (beta chain) was seen once. This record comes from a study of control samples from healthy donors and cancer patients. Profiled with immunoSEQ multiplex PCR; TCRdb holds only in-frame clones, not every one. The data contain 150,000 to 200,000 clones, about 90% of them singletons. This CDR3 contains 13 residues. CDR1 and CDR2 from the germline V gene are SNHLY and FYNNEI. The ends were cut back, 9 bases at V and 4 bases at J, with 13 bases in the middle. This chain links TRBV2 with TRBJ1-5; possibly TRBD1 for D (5 bases). The sequence derives from a man aged 30-40 years in good health. Sequenced input: blood. The CDR3 loop reads CASGTESNQPQHF. The CDR3 nucleotides read TGTGCCAGTGGGACTGAAAGTAATCAGCCCCAGCATTTT.